Listed here are 17 T cell receptor beta chains from one sample, sequenced in a study of T cell responses to AZD1222 COVID-19 vaccine. Repertoires were generated with immunoSEQ multiplex PCR, while TCRdb's copy carries only in-frame clones and drops some. The sample includes about 150,000 clones, under 95% of them seen just once. The specimen was peripheral blood, collected on day 0 of AZD1222 vaccination. The receptors derive from an adult in good health.

The chain has TRBV30 and TRBJ2-7; TRBD2 matches at 8 bases. This CDR3 spans 14 amino acids. Germline CDR1 and CDR2: GTSNPN and SVGIG (reference sequence). Trimming cost V 1 base and J 2 bases; bases outside gene matches: 4. Here the CDR3 reads CAWSGRRGAYEQYF. CDR3 in DNA: TGTGCCTGGAGTGGAAGGCGGGGGGCCTACGAGCAGTACTTC. The whole variable domain, remainder taken from reference TRBV30 and TRBJ2-7, is SQTIHQWPATLVQPVGSPLSLECTVEGTSNPNLYWYRQAAGRGLQLLFYSVGIGQISSEVPQNLSASRPQDRQFILSSKKLLLSDSGFYLCAWSGRRGAYEQYFGPGTRLTVT.

This chain uses TRBV7-2 with TRBJ1-5; no clear D gene. V was trimmed by 1 base and J by 3 bases, leaving 10 bases between them. Germline CDR1 and CDR2: SGHTA and FQGNSA. This CDR3 spans 15 amino acids. For the CDR3, the DNA is TGTGCCAGCAGCTTAGATAGGCGAGTCAATCAGCCCCAGCATTTT. Amino acids: CASSLDRRVNQPQHF. The variable domain in full, completed from reference TRBV7-2 and TRBJ1-5, reads GAGVSQSPSNKVTEKGKDVELRCDPISGHTALYWYRQSLGQGLEFLIYFQGNSAPDKSGLPSDRFSAERTGGSVSTLTIQRTQQEDSAVYLCASSLDRRVNQPQHFGDGTRLSIL.

V is TRBV19 and J is TRBJ2-3; possibly TRBD1 for D (6 bases). Germline loops: CDR1 LNHDA, CDR2 SQIVND (reference sequence). The CDR3 runs 12 residues. V lost 8 bases to trimming and J lost 10 bases, with 16 bases between them. The CDR3 spells CASSDSLMAQYF. The CDR3 coding sequence is TGTGCCAGTTCGGACAGTTTGATGGCGCAGTATTTT.

This chain connects TRBV10-3 to TRBJ1-2; D is possibly TRBD1 (6 bases). Trimming took off 4 bases at V and 6 bases at J, with 15 bases between the two ends. The V gene's germline CDR1 is ENHRY and CDR2 SYGVKD. CDR3 length equals 14 residues. The CDR3 sequence is CAISGGTGQDGYTF. Here the CDR3 DNA reads TGTGCCATCAGTGGGGGTACAGGGCAGGATGGCTACACCTTC.

The chain links TRBV29-1 to TRBJ2-2, with 9 bases that match TRBD1. This CDR3 is built from 20 residues. V dropped 4 bases and J dropped 5; count of bases not matched to a gene: 23. Germline loops: CDR1 SQVTM, CDR2 ANQGSEA. CDR3 in amino acids: CSVASSVRQGEGARTGELFF. The DNA for the CDR3 is TGCAGCGTTGCGTCTTCGGTGCGACAGGGGGAAGGGGCCCGGACCGGGGAGCTGTTTTTT.

This clone came up a few times. The chain uses TRBV6-1 and TRBJ2-7; no clear D. Germline V CDR1 and CDR2: MNHNS, SASEGT. The CDR3 is 15 residues long. V lost 1 base, J lost 4 bases, and 14 bases lay in between. The CDR3 bases are TGTGCCAGCAGTGAAGGTGATCTTCCCGCTTACGAGCAGTACTTC. Encoded protein: CASSEGDLPAYEQYF.

The J gene is TRBJ2-3, the V gene TRBV6-5, with 8 bases matching TRBD2. The germline gives CDR1 MNHEY, CDR2 SVGAGI. The trim removed 11 bases at V and 2 bases at J, leaving 3 bases unmatched. The CDR3 consists of 12 residues. The CDR3 DNA sequence: TGTGCCTGTAGCGGGGTCACAGATACGCAGTATTTT. It translates to CACSGVTDTQYF.

The CDR3 DNA sequence: TGCGCCAGCAGCCTCGGGGGACAGGGACGTGAAAAACTGTTTTTT. Its translation: CASSLGGQGREKLFF. The rearrangement joins TRBV4-1 to TRBJ1-4, with 9 bases fitting TRBD1. V trimming: 4 bases; J trimming: 7 bases; junction bases outside the gene matches: 7. Germline values: CDR1 MGHRA, CDR2 YSYEKL. CDR3 length: 15 amino acids.

This chain links TRBV10-3 with TRBJ1-1; D is uncertain. This CDR3 has 14 residues. CDR1 and CDR2 from the germline V gene are ENHRY and SYGVKD. Trimming removed 2 bases from V and 2 bases from J, with 9 bases in between. In DNA, the CDR3 is TGTGCCATCAGTGAGGGACGGGAAAACACTGAAGCTTTCTTT. Amino acid sequence: CAISEGRENTEAFF.

The chain couples TRBV7-2 to TRBJ2-3, with unresolved D. The CDR3 covers 14 residues. Trimming shortened V by 1 base and J by 6 bases, and 11 bases separated the two germline ends. Germline CDR1 reads SGHTA; CDR2 reads FQGNSA. The CDR3 protein is CASSLGRASDTQYF. The DNA for the CDR3 is TGTGCCAGCAGCTTAGGCCGAGCGTCCGATACGCAGTATTTT.

The chain uses TRBV5-5 and TRBJ1-4; TRBD1 is a possible D gene (5 bases). The germline V and J ends were trimmed by 4 bases and 7 bases, with 11 bases remaining between them. There are 13 residues in the CDR3. CDR1 and CDR2 (germline): SGHKS, YYEKEE (reference sequence). As DNA, the CDR3 is TGTGCCAGCAGCCAGCGGACAACTGAAAAACTGTTTTTT. It specifies CASSQRTTEKLFF.

V and J are TRBV3-1 (or the pseudogene TRBV3-2) and TRBJ2-7; D perhaps matches TRBD1 (6 bases). V shed 7 bases and J shed 7 bases, with 11 bases lying between them. Germline V gene sequence: CDR1 LGHDT, CDR2 YNNKEL (reference sequence). This CDR3 has 11 residues. The CDR3 protein is CASTERGEQYF. In DNA form, the CDR3 reads TGTGCCAGCACCGAAAGGGGGGAGCAGTACTTC.

Many counts were recorded for this clone. The V gene is TRBV4-1, the J gene TRBJ2-3; D unresolved. The germline V gene encodes CDR1 MGHRA and CDR2 YSYEKL. Trimming removed 5 bases at V and 0 bases at J, with 15 bases between. The CDR3 is made up of 16 amino acids. The CDR3 loop is CASSGSGGTSTDTQYF. Written as DNA, the CDR3 is TGCGCCAGCAGCGGATCGGGCGGTACTAGCACAGATACGCAGTATTTT.

V and J are TRBV7-2 and TRBJ2-4; weak D call: TRBD1 (5 bases). CDR1 and CDR2 (germline): SGHTA, FQGNSA. This CDR3 has 14 residues. V lost 1 base and J lost 5, with 9 bases in between. The chain's CDR3 is CASSLVREENIQYF. In nucleotides, the CDR3 is TGTGCCAGCAGCTTAGTCAGGGAAGAAAACATTCAGTACTTC. Looking up the rest from reference TRBV7-2 and TRBJ2-4 gives the full variable domain: GAGVSQSPSNKVTEKGKDVELRCDPISGHTALYWYRQSLGQGLEFLIYFQGNSAPDKSGLPSDRFSAERTGGSVSTLTIQRTQQEDSAVYLCASSLVREENIQYFGAGTRLSVL.

The chain links TRBV11-2 to TRBJ2-7; the match to TRBD2 covers 7 bases. This CDR3 has 12 residues. Germline loops: CDR1 SGHAT, CDR2 FQNNGV. Unmatched junction bases numbered 7, after V lost 5 bases and J lost 9 bases. The CDR3 is CASSPRLAAQYF. The CDR3 coding sequence is TGTGCCAGCAGCCCCCGACTAGCCGCGCAGTACTTC.

The chain recombines TRBV2 with TRBJ2-3; 7 bases are a match to TRBD1. Unmatched junction bases numbered 7, after V lost 10 bases and J lost 0 bases. Germline values: CDR1 SNHLY, CDR2 FYNNEI. CDR3 size: 14 residues. Here the CDR3 reads CAILKGASTDTQYF. The CDR3 DNA reads TGTGCCATCCTGAAGGGGGCTAGCACAGATACGCAGTATTTT.

The rearrangement uses TRBV10-3 and TRBJ2-5, with 11 bases fitting TRBD2. This CDR3 region has 14 residues. Germline CDR1 is ENHRY and CDR2 is SYGVKD. Unmatched junction bases numbered 2, after V lost 3 bases and J lost 5 bases. CDR3 sequence reads: CAISELAGVETQYF. The CDR3 coding sequence is TGTGCCATCAGTGAACTAGCGGGAGTTGAGACCCAGTACTTC.